This TCR beta chain was recovered during a study of beta chain features in type 1 diabetes. V shed 1 base and J shed 1 base, with 11 bases lying between them. Germline values: CDR1 GTSNPN, CDR2 SVGIG (reference sequence). The CDR3 has 14 residues. Expressed TCRB transcripts were sequenced because the entire RNA isolate underwent reverse transcription. Libraries were prepared by immunoSEQ multiplex PCR; TCRdb keeps only in-frame clonotypes and omits some of them. This sample has around 340,000 clones; about 18% occur once, and the top ten carry around 0.045%. The sequence was obtained from a woman under 30 in good health. Sequencing used naive CD4+ T cells from blood. The chain joins TRBV30 to TRBJ2-7, with D tentatively TRBD2 (5 bases). CDR3 DNA: TGTGCCTGGAGTGCAGGAGGCAGTTCCTACGAGCAGTACTTC. It is translated as CAWSAGGSSYEQYF.